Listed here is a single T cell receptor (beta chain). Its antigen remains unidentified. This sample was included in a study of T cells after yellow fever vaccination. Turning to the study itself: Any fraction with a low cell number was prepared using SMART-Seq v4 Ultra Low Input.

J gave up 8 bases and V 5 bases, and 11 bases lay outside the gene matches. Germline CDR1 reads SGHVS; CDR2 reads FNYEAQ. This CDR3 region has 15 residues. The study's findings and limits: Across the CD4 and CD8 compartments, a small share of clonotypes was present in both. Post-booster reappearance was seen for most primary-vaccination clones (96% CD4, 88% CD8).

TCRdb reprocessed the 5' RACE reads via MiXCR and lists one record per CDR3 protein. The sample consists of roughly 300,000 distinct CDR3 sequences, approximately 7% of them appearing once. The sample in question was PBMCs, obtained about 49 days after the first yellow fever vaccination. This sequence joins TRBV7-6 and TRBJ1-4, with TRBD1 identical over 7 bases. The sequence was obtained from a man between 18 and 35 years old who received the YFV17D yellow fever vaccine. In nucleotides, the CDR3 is TGTGCCAGCAGCCCCTGGACAGGTAGAAGGGAAAAACTGTTTTTT. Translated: CASSPWTGRREKLFF.